This TCR beta chain was sequenced in a study of blood T cell repertoires in COVID-19. Across the whole study: Donors in the United States, Italy and Spain gave samples during acute or convalescent COVID-19.

The length of the CDR3 is 12 residues. CDR1 MDHEN and CDR2 SYDVKM come from the germline V gene. V was pared by 8 bases and J by 4 bases, with 4 bases of the junction left unmatched. In the study's own analysis: Researchers report that nucleated cell counts were estimated from reference gene primer amplification. Some clones are missing from TCRdb's copy, which holds only in-frame ones; the method was immunoSEQ multiplex PCR. The DNA gave D and trimming, while V, J and clone size come from that table. The sample yields around 110,000 clones, roughly 77% seen once. V is TRBV28 and J is TRBJ2-7, with 8 nucleotides matching TRBD1. This receptor was taken from a man between 60 and 75 years old with active or convalescent COVID-19. The sequenced material came from peripheral blood. As DNA, the CDR3 is TGTGCCAGCCGACAGGGGCGGTACGAGCAGTACTTC. Encoded protein: CASRQGRYEQYF.